What follows describes a single T cell receptor (beta chain). Germline loops: CDR1 MDHEN, CDR2 SYDVKM. The V segment lost 6 bases and the J segment 1 base; nucleotides outside the gene matches: 9. The CDR3 loop spans 16 amino acids. This sample was included in a study of blood T cell repertoires in COVID-19. Study background: Samples representing acute and convalescent COVID-19 were sourced from the United States, Italy and Spain.

The protocol was immunoSEQ multiplex PCR, while the TCRdb copy is restricted to in-frame clones and leaves out a portion. The data show around 270,000 clones, roughly 86% seen once. The chain employs TRBV28 and TRBJ2-3; 8 nucleotides line up with TRBD1. This clonotype originated in a woman aged 45-59 years with acute or convalescent COVID-19. Sequencing was done on a sample of peripheral blood. The CDR3 reads CASRPVLTGGTDTQYF. DNA for the CDR3: TGTGCCAGCAGACCCGTTTTGACAGGGGGCACAGATACGCAGTATTTT.